The 14 T cell receptor beta chains below come from one sample, sequenced in a study of cytomegalovirus exposure and HLA in healthy donors. In the PCR, 60 Vbeta and 13 Jbeta primers were used. The method was immunoSEQ multiplex PCR; TCRdb's version includes in-frame clones alone and lacks a portion of them. Of under 250,000 clones in the sample, roughly 78% are singletons; the top ten hold roughly 0.45%. The sequenced sample consisted of PBMCs. Receptors originate from a boy between 10 and 17 years old in good health and CMV-seronegative.

This chain uses TRBV19 with TRBJ1-2; D uncertain. The CDR3 is made up of 14 amino acids. Germline V gene lookup returns CDR1 LNHDA and CDR2 SQIVND (reference sequence). Trimming took 3 bases from V and 7 from J, leaving 15 bases between them. The DNA of the CDR3 is TGTGCCAGTAGTATTCGAGCTTCTGGCGGTGGCTACACCTTC. This translates into CASSIRASGGGYTF.

In this sample, this clone turned up a few times. J is TRBJ2-5 and V is TRBV11-2; possibly TRBD2 for D (5 bases). Germline lookup yields CDR1 SGHAT and CDR2 FQNNGV. Deletions cut 9 bases from V and 3 bases from J, with 20 bases between. CDR3 length equals 15 residues. The CDR3 loop is CASGRMGGWKETQYF. In DNA form, the CDR3 reads TGTGCCAGTGGGCGCATGGGCGGGTGGAAAGAGACCCAGTACTTC.

The chain combines TRBV6-5 with TRBJ2-7; 9 bases are shared with TRBD1. Looked up from germline, CDR1 is MNHEY and CDR2 is SVGAGI. V trimming: 6 bases; J trimming: 5 bases; junction bases outside the gene matches: 5. The CDR3 loop spans 13 amino acids. CDR3 protein: CASRVTGGDEQYF. In nucleotides, the CDR3 is TGTGCCAGCAGGGTAACAGGGGGCGACGAGCAGTACTTC.

V and J are TRBV19 and TRBJ1-1; 7 nucleotides line up with TRBD1. V was pared by 6 bases and J by 0 bases, with 7 bases of the junction left unmatched. Germline V CDR1 and CDR2: LNHDA, SQIVND (reference sequence). The CDR3 sequence is 15 residues long. The CDR3 DNA reads as TGTGCCAGTAGACCACGGGGACAGATGAACACTGAAGCTTTCTTT. Translated: CASRPRGQMNTEAFF.

The chain uses TRBV5-6 and TRBJ1-1; D unresolved. Germline loops: CDR1 SGHDT, CDR2 YYEEEE. The V gene lost 5 bases and the J gene lost 0 bases, with 8 bases spanning the gap. CDR3 length: 13 residues. The CDR3 bases are TGTGCCAGCAGACGGACTCTGAACACTGAAGCTTTCTTT. It translates to CASRRTLNTEAFF.

The chain recombines TRBV10-3 with TRBJ2-6, with 7 positions matching TRBD1. V gave up 4 bases and J gave up 1 base; unmatched junction bases: 25. The germline V gene has CDR1 ENHRY and CDR2 SYGVKD. This CDR3 contains 23 residues. Here the CDR3 reads CAISAVRGIEGLYHFSGANVLTF. DNA of the CDR3: TGTGCCATCAGTGCGGTCAGGGGGATCGAAGGGCTATACCACTTTTCTGGGGCCAACGTCCTGACTTTC.

This chain connects TRBV27 to TRBJ1-5; 8 bases map to TRBD1. Germline trimming cut 8 bases from V and 0 bases from J; bases unmatched to any gene: 9. CDR1 MNHEY and CDR2 SMNVEV come from the germline V gene (reference sequence). The CDR3 length is 16 residues. The CDR3: CASRRGQGYSNQPQHF. The CDR3 DNA is TGTGCCAGCCGACGAGGACAGGGCTATAGCAATCAGCCCCAGCATTTT.

This chain links TRBV12-5 with TRBJ1-6; D perhaps matches TRBD1 (6 bases). Germline CDR1 and CDR2: LGHNT and FRNRAP. CDR3 length: 17 residues. V was clipped by 0 bases and J by 8 bases, with 17 bases between them. CDR3 protein: CASGLVLGGGRDSPLHF. The CDR3 nucleotides are TGTGCTAGTGGTTTGGTACTCGGCGGGGGGCGTGATTCACCCCTCCACTTT.

The chain has TRBV10-1 and TRBJ2-7, with a tentative D call TRBD2 (6 bases). This CDR3 is built from 14 residues. Germline CDR1 reads WNHNN; CDR2 reads SYGVQD (reference sequence). Trimming removed 5 bases from V and 2 bases from J, with 13 bases in between. CDR3 amino acids: CASSYSGSTYEQYF. The CDR3 DNA sequence: TGCGCCAGCAGTTATAGCGGCTCTACCTACGAGCAGTACTTC.

As regards this clone: This CDR3 is also generated by other DNA sequences in the sample. This sequence joins TRBV28 and TRBJ1-3; D gene uncertain. The germline V and J ends were trimmed by 6 bases and 0 bases, with 12 bases remaining between them. This CDR3 region has 15 residues. In germline, CDR1 is MDHEN, CDR2 SYDVKM. The CDR3 sequence is CASSPQLSSGNTIYF. The CDR3 bases are TGTGCCAGCAGCCCTCAACTGTCCTCTGGAAACACCATATATTTT.

The chain combines TRBV15 with TRBJ1-1; the match to TRBD1 covers 7 bases. CDR1 LNHNV and CDR2 YYDKDF come from the germline V gene (reference sequence). The CDR3 has 17 residues. After removal of 0 bases from V and 1 base from J, the junction contained 8 bases not matched to a gene. The CDR3 nucleotides read TGTGCCACCAGCAGAGATCGACAGGGCAAAGCGAACACTGAAGCTTTCTTT. It yields the protein CATSRDRQGKANTEAFF.

The rearrangement joins TRBV5-1 to TRBJ1-2, with D tentatively TRBD1 (5 bases). This CDR3 contains 13 residues. CDR1 and CDR2 from the germline V gene are SGHRS and YFSETQ. Trimming removed 1 base at V and 8 bases at J, with 12 bases between. The CDR3 is CASSLSRVYGYTF. For the CDR3, the DNA is TGCGCCAGCAGCTTGAGCAGGGTATACGGCTACACCTTC.

The chain employs TRBV19 and TRBJ1-5; TRBD1 agrees at 7 bases. Trimming cost V 6 bases and J 1 base; bases outside gene matches: 3. Germline V CDR1 and CDR2: LNHDA, SQIVND (reference sequence). The CDR3 contains 14 residues. CDR3 in DNA: TGTGCCAGTAGGCCGGGACAGAGCAATCAGCCCCAGCATTTT. It codes for CASRPGQSNQPQHF.

The V call is TRBV7-2, the J call TRBJ2-7; D gene ambiguous. Trimming removed 7 bases from V and 1 base from J, with 17 bases in between. CDR1 is SGHTA, CDR2 FQGNSA, per germline. The CDR3 contains 15 residues. The CDR3 coding sequence is TGTGCCAGCAACCTCAACGGCGCGGCTTCCTACGAGCAGTACTTC. It yields the protein CASNLNGAASYEQYF.